Given below is one TCR beta chain in context. These data come from a study of T cells in localized non-small cell lung cancer. Method: immunoSEQ multiplex PCR; TCRdb's copy keeps in-frame clones and lacks some. The table records 75,000 to 80,000 clones, approximately 80% of them present only once. V gave up 3 bases and J gave up 7 bases; unmatched junction bases: 5. CDR1 and CDR2 (germline): GTSNPN, SVGIG (reference sequence). The CDR3 runs to 14 residues. The receptor's source is a female donor at least 60 years old with stage I lung adenocarcinoma. The sequencing here drew on peripheral blood, taken before any cancer treatment. J is TRBJ2-2 and V is TRBV30; 10 nucleotides align to TRBD1. The CDR3 sequence is CAWSPGTGVGELFF. In DNA form, the CDR3 reads TGTGCCTGGAGCCCCGGGACAGGGGTCGGGGAGCTGTTTTTT.